This T cell receptor (beta chain) comes out of a study of T cell responses to AZD1222 COVID-19 vaccine (dated by TCRdb to the early 2020s). With respect to the entire study: A total of just over 230 trial participants underwent TCR sequencing, of whom about 200 received two doses of AZD1222 and about 25 received two doses of the MenACWY control vaccine. Enrollment into the trials was organized by age into subgroups of 18-55, 56-69 and 70-plus years, and those subgroups contained roughly 140, 27 and 60 TCR-sequenced participants, respectively. The investigation overall reported the following: No day 14 peak-response samples were available, so repertoires were characterized only after the peak T cell response. Participants were mostly white British and included more females than males, and it was suggested by the authors that clonal diversity may have been underestimated. Conclusions about previously exposed vaccinees were limited because only six or seven AZD1222 recipients were SARS-CoV-2 seropositive at baseline. Reportedly, almost half of the unique spike-specific TCRs recognized epitopes lying outside the regions that are mutated in the B.1.351 and B.1.1.7 variants. The vaccine-associated CD4 TCRs covered the entire spike protein, and the dominant responses fell in regions 160-218 and 743-854. After two AZD1222 doses, both the breadth and the depth of spike-specific TCRs were significantly higher than at day 0 and than in MenACWY recipients. The 56-69-year group was small, and its depth increase did not reach significance, likely because of low power.

The CDR3 regions of human TCRbeta chains were analyzed by immunosequencing. As for the original processing: Repertoire TCRs were checked for matches against a reference library of SARS-CoV-2-specific TCRs that had been generated using the MIRA antigen-specificity platform. Breadth was defined as the fraction of unique TCRs that were SARS-CoV-2-associated. Depth was defined as the fraction of total T cells that were SARS-CoV-2-associated. Using the MIRA data, each spike-specific TCR was mapped to the spike region that the TCR reacts to and placed in a CD4 or CD8 class. Log10-transformed breadth and depth values were compared by one-way ANOVA with Sidak's multiple comparisons tests. As stored in TCRdb, this immuneACCESS dataset retains in-frame rearrangements with V and J assigned. A fraction of the clones does not appear; measured against another copy, unresolved V genes explain less than half of the discrepancy, and the remainder lacks a known reason. V and J calls plus clone size are reproduced from that table; the DNA served to infer D and trimming. This sample comprises approximately 28,000 clones, approximately 88% of them detected only once. In total, the top ten clones hold approximately 14% of the sample.

The CDR3 has 15 amino acids, counting the end cysteine and phenylalanine. Only CDR3 DNA remains: 45 bases, in frame from the first base. The germline V gene gives CDR1 as MGHRA and CDR2 as YSYEKL. Relative to germline, V is missing 5 bases and J is missing 8 bases, with 11 bases of the junction outside any gene match. The time point tag for this specimen amounts to: about 28 days (+/-7) after the second vaccine dose. Because spike-specific TCR depth and breadth did not differ between the two schedules, AZD1222 recipients who got a second dose at roughly 4 weeks were pooled with those who got a second dose at roughly 12 weeks. Samples from vaccinated people were obtained from the UK trials COV001 and COV002, which included a single-blind randomized controlled phase 2/3 trial of AZD1222 (ChAdOx1 nCoV-19) in healthy adults. For TCRbeta chain sequencing, PBMC samples from trial participants were taken at day 0 and at day 28 after the second dose.

This clone was observed a single time. It lacks a known antigen. No per-base quality is available; no much larger clone lies one base away. The TCR originated in an adult who received the AZD1222 COVID-19 vaccine. The rearrangement joined TRBV4-1 to TRBJ1-4, and 7 junction bases match TRBD1. The source material was peripheral blood, sampled 28 days after the second AZD1222 dose. The CDR3 has the sequence CASSRQGVRDEKLFF. In nucleotides, the sequence is TGCGCCAGCAGCAGACAGGGAGTGAGGGACGAAAAACTGTTTTTT.